The next 18 T cell receptor beta chains were all read from a single sample in a study of identifying expanded T cells in peripheral blood. The assay was immunoSEQ multiplex PCR, and TCRdb's table has in-frame clones only and misses some. The table records around 100,000 clones, about 89% of them present only once. The specimen sequenced was blood. Receptors originate from a person between 18 and 75 years old in good health.

The chain couples TRBV5-6 to TRBJ1-1; D is unclear. The CDR3 is 15 residues long. V was trimmed by 7 bases and J by 4 bases, leaving 20 bases between them. Germline V CDR1 and CDR2: SGHDT, YYEEEE. The CDR3 reads CASRTENMWGTEAFF. The CDR3 DNA follows: TGTGCCAGCCGGACCGAAAATATGTGGGGCACTGAAGCTTTCTTT.

The rearrangement joins TRBV2 to TRBJ2-7; 7 bases line up with TRBD1. In germline, CDR1 is SNHLY, CDR2 FYNNEI. V shed 9 bases, J shed 0 bases, and the junction held 8 bases outside the gene matches. CDR3 length: 14 residues. DNA of the CDR3: TGTGCCAGTTACAGGGGTCGTAGCTCCTACGAGCAGTACTTC. This codes for CASYRGRSSYEQYF.

V gene TRBV29-1 combines with J gene TRBJ1-3; D gene ambiguous. Germline CDR1 is SQVTM and CDR2 is ANQGSEA. Trimming left V 0 bases short and J 7 bases short, with 10 bases between. The CDR3 is 13 residues long. For the CDR3, the DNA is TGCAGCGTTGAAGATGGGAGCCGGAACACCATATATTTT. This translates into CSVEDGSRNTIYF.

This clone was counted a single time. The gene calls are TRBV19 and TRBJ2-3; the D call may be TRBD1 or TRBD2 (6 bases each). The CDR3 spans 15 residues. CDR1 and CDR2 (germline): LNHDA, SQIVND (reference sequence). Trimming left V 4 bases short and J 1 base short, with 12 bases between. The DNA for the CDR3 is TGTGCCAGTAGTAAGCTGGGGGGCGGCACAGATACGCAGTATTTT. Translation gives CASSKLGGGTDTQYF.

The table lists this clone with a count of one. This sequence joins TRBV27 and TRBJ2-7, with D possibly TRBD2 on 5 matching bases. V shed 5 bases and J shed 0 bases, with 14 bases lying between them. Germline CDR1 MNHEY, CDR2 SMNVEV (reference sequence). There are 15 residues in the CDR3. CDR3: CASSLGSGFSYEQYF. In DNA, the CDR3 is TGTGCCAGCAGTCTGGGGAGTGGATTCTCCTACGAGCAGTACTTC.

V is TRBV19 and J is TRBJ1-2; D is undetermined. The V end was cut by 9 bases, the J end by 2 bases, with 10 bases between. Germline lookup yields CDR1 LNHDA and CDR2 SQIVND (reference sequence). The CDR3 is 12 amino acids. The CDR3 DNA reads as TGTGCCAGCAGAACAGAAAACTATGGCTACACCTTC. This gives the protein CASRTENYGYTF.

V and J are TRBV4-2 and TRBJ2-7; tentatively, D is TRBD1 (5 bases). The V end was cut by 5 bases, the J end by 9 bases, with 23 bases between. Germline loops: CDR1 LGHNA, CDR2 YNFKEQ. CDR3 length: 15 residues. The CDR3 bases are TGTGCCAGCAGCTCCCAGGGCAGCGATCCGGCGGTGCAGTACTTC. It yields the protein CASSSQGSDPAVQYF.

This chain joins TRBV7-8 and TRBJ1-6; D ambiguous. The germline V and J ends were trimmed by 4 bases and 10 bases, with 14 bases remaining between them. Germline values: CDR1 SGHVS, CDR2 FQNEAQ. The length of the CDR3 is 14 residues. The CDR3 DNA sequence: TGTGCCAGCAGCTCACAGTGGAGTCGGTCACCCCTCCACTTT. This translates into CASSSQWSRSPLHF.

The chain links TRBV7-9 to TRBJ2-3; either TRBD1 or TRBD2 may supply D (5 bases each). Germline V CDR1 and CDR2: SEHNR, FQNEAQ (reference sequence). This CDR3 comprises 13 residues. V was trimmed by 5 bases and J by 4 bases, leaving 10 bases between them. The CDR3 spells CASSPGTSDTQYF. The CDR3 coding sequence is TGTGCCAGCAGCCCTGGGACCTCAGATACGCAGTATTTT.

The chain combines TRBV28 with TRBJ1-5; D may be TRBD1 (5 bases). Germline V lookup: CDR1 MDHEN, CDR2 SYDVKM. Trimming left V 5 bases short and J 2 bases short, with 13 bases between. The length of the CDR3 is 15 residues. The CDR3 loop is CASSPQGSGNQPQHF. CDR3 sequence (DNA): TGTGCCAGCAGTCCTCAGGGTTCAGGCAATCAGCCCCAGCATTTT.

The chain is built from TRBV7-9 and TRBJ2-1, with a weak D call TRBD1 (6 bases). The CDR3 loop spans 15 amino acids. Germline V gene data show CDR1 as SEHNR and CDR2 as FQNEAQ (reference sequence). V lost 5 bases to trimming and J lost 1 base, with 12 bases between them. CDR3: CASSPRGISYNEQFF. The CDR3, as DNA: TGTGCCAGCAGCCCTAGGGGGATTTCCTACAATGAGCAGTTCTTC. The full variable domain, completed using reference TRBV7-9 and TRBJ2-1, is DTGVSQNPRHKITKRGQNVTFRCDPISEHNRLYWYRQTLGQGPEFLTYFQNEAQLEKSRLLSDRFSAERPKGSFSTLEIQRTEQGDSAMYLCASSPRGISYNEQFFGPGTRLTVL.

The chain uses TRBV4-3 and TRBJ2-1; D possibly corresponds to TRBD2 (5 bases). Germline V gene sequence: CDR1 LGHNA, CDR2 YSLEER. CDR3 length: 17 residues. The germline V and J ends were trimmed by 1 base and 4 bases, with 17 bases remaining between them. The CDR3 region is CASSQVWGASRYNEQFF. The CDR3 bases are TGCGCCAGCAGCCAAGTATGGGGAGCTAGTCGGTACAATGAGCAGTTCTTC.

The rearrangement joins TRBV6-5 to TRBJ1-2; 9 nucleotides line up with TRBD1. Trimming cost V 1 base and J 8 bases; bases outside gene matches: 5. The CDR3 has 14 amino acids. Germline CDR1 is MNHEY and CDR2 is SVGAGI. The CDR3, as DNA: TGTGCCAGCAGTTACTGGGGACAGGGAGAGGGCTACACCTTC. Residues: CASSYWGQGEGYTF.

This clone was detected once. The chain employs TRBV29-1 and TRBJ1-4; tentatively, D is TRBD1 (6 bases). Germline CDR1 reads SQVTM; CDR2 reads ANQGSEA. The CDR3 totals 13 residues. With 4 bases removed from V and 7 bases from J, the gap between germline ends came to 13 bases. CDR3: CSVGLGGGEKLFF. CDR3 in DNA: TGCAGCGTTGGATTGGGGGGCGGTGAAAAACTGTTTTTT.

The chain recombines TRBV7-9 with TRBJ1-2; D unresolved. CDR1 is SEHNR and CDR2 is FQNEAQ in the germline V gene (reference sequence). The germline V and J ends were trimmed by 7 bases and 6 bases, with 15 bases remaining between them. The CDR3 spans 13 residues. CDR3 nucleotide sequence: TGTGCCAGCACCCGAGGGTCCGAGGATGGCTACACCTTC. Protein product: CASTRGSEDGYTF.

The V and J genes are TRBV4-3 and TRBJ1-4; 7 nucleotides line up with TRBD1. V shed 4 bases and J 4 bases; nucleotides not matched to a gene: 9. The CDR3 runs 16 residues. Germline V gives CDR1 LGHNA, CDR2 YSLEER. CDR3 in DNA: TGCGCCAGCAGCCGAGCACACGGGACAGATAATGAAAAACTGTTTTTT. Its translation is CASSRAHGTDNEKLFF.

This chain links TRBV4-3 with TRBJ2-1, with D perhaps TRBD1 (5 bases). With 0 bases removed from V and 8 bases from J, the gap between germline ends came to 11 bases. The germline V gene encodes CDR1 LGHNA and CDR2 YSLEER. This CDR3 has 14 residues. Here the CDR3 DNA reads TGCGCCAGCAGCCAAGATGACACAGGCGATGAGCAGTTCTTC. Protein: CASSQDDTGDEQFF.

V gene TRBV6-6 combines with J gene TRBJ2-7; D unclear. Germline-derived CDR1 and CDR2 are MNHNY and SVGAGI (reference sequence). The CDR3 runs to 14 residues. V lost 6 bases and J lost 2, with 14 bases in between. CDR3 nucleotide sequence: TGTGCCAGCAGCCCCCAACTACCCCCCTACGAGCAGTACTTC. It yields the protein CASSPQLPPYEQYF.